A single sample gave rise to the 27 T cell receptor beta chains below, sequenced in a study of human T cells and chemical hapten exposure. Sample time point: patch test 2, 6 weeks after DPC sensitization. As to treatment: therapeutic diphenylcyclopropenone sensitization with weekly scalp DPC. TCRdb re-called the RACE reads with MiXCR, one entry per CDR3 protein. The sample has 75,000 to 95,000 distinct CDR3 sequences; 9.5% to 11% are singletons. The sample consisted of whole blood, taken in connection with sensitization to the hapten diphenylcyclopropenone (DPC). The source of these receptors is a man aged 35 to 55 with alopecia areata. Some clones in this sample may be carry-over from other donors' samples.

This clonotype has more than one count but fewer than ten. J is TRBJ2-7 and V is TRBV28; 9 nucleotides line up with TRBD1. The germline CDR1 and CDR2 sequences are MDHEN and SYDVKM. The CDR3 spans 15 residues. Trimming removed 2 bases from V and 9 bases from J; junction bases left unmatched: 11. The CDR3 bases are TGTGCCAGCAGTTTACCGGGACAGGGCCCCCTGGGGCAGTACTTC. Protein product: CASSLPGQGPLGQYF.

This clonotype appeared many times. The chain recombines TRBV7-2 with TRBJ2-3, with 7 bases identical to TRBD1. This CDR3 spans 15 amino acids. The V segment lost 3 bases and the J segment 2 bases; nucleotides outside the gene matches: 5. Germline V gene sequence: CDR1 SGHTA, CDR2 FQGNSA. The CDR3 nucleotides read TGTGCCAGCAGCTTTCGGGGACAGCCCACAGATACGCAGTATTTT. Encoded protein: CASSFRGQPTDTQYF.

This clonotype has just a few counts. The rearrangement joins TRBV4-2 to TRBJ2-4, with 14 nucleotides matching TRBD2. CDR1 is LGHNA and CDR2 is YNFKEQ in the germline V gene. Trimming at V came to 0 bases and at J to 9 bases, leaving 13 bases not matched to a gene. This CDR3 is built from 19 residues. The CDR3 is CASSQDFGLAGGPRGIQYF. CDR3 nucleotides: TGTGCCAGCAGCCAAGATTTCGGACTAGCGGGAGGTCCTAGGGGCATTCAGTACTTC.

This chain uses TRBV9 with TRBJ1-2; D not resolved. This CDR3 has 15 amino acids. Between the trimmed V and J ends, which lost 0 bases and 1 base, there was a span of 10 bases. Germline V gene sequence: CDR1 SGDLS, CDR2 YYNGEE. The CDR3 here is CASSVGQDLNYGYTF. CDR3 DNA: TGTGCCAGCAGCGTAGGCCAGGACCTTAACTATGGCTACACCTTC. The full variable domain, its missing parts supplied by reference TRBV9 and TRBJ1-2, is DSGVTQTPKHLITATGQRVTLRCSPRSGDLSVYWYQQSLDQGLQFLIQYYNGEERAKGNILERFSAQQFPDLHSELNLSSLELGDSALYFCASSVGQDLNYGYTFGSGTRLTVV.

This clonotype came up a few times. This chain joins TRBV3-1 and TRBJ2-7; TRBD2 might be the D (6 bases). The CDR3 contains 14 residues. Trimming took 4 bases from V and 3 from J, leaving 13 bases between them. Germline CDR1 reads LGHDT; CDR2 reads YNNKEL (reference sequence). CDR3 in amino acids: CASSPGGGIYEQYF. CDR3 bases: TGTGCCAGCAGCCCCGGAGGCGGGATCTACGAGCAGTACTTC.

About this clonotype: At one end the junction does not follow the germline gene, possibly because of a read error. The chain carries TRBV10-3 and TRBJ2-2; either TRBD1 or TRBD2 may supply D (6 bases each). Per germline, CDR1 ENHRY and CDR2 SYGVKD. The CDR3 length is 15 residues. The CDR3 region has the DNA TGTGCCATCAGGGCTCTACAGGGAAACACCGGGGGGCTGTTTTTT. This encodes CAIRALQGNTGGLFF.

This clonotype was seen a handful of times. This chain uses TRBV4-2 with TRBJ2-2, with TRBD2 matching 13 bases. Germline V gene sequence: CDR1 LGHNA, CDR2 YNFKEQ. There are 19 residues in the CDR3. Germline trimming cut 1 base from V and 4 bases from J; bases unmatched to any gene: 9. This CDR3 is CASSQGSTSGRIPTGELFF. CDR3 in DNA: TGTGCCAGCAGCCAAGGCTCGACTAGCGGGAGGATCCCCACCGGGGAGCTGTTTTTT.

This clonotype was picked up a small number of times. The V gene is TRBV5-1, the J gene TRBJ2-7; 11 bases map to TRBD1. CDR1 SGHRS and CDR2 YFSETQ come from the germline V gene. This CDR3 is 15 amino acids long. V gave up 0 bases and J gave up 5 bases; unmatched junction bases: 4. The DNA for the CDR3 is TGCGCCAGCAGCTTGGGGACAGGGGGCATAAACGAGCAGTACTTC. As protein: CASSLGTGGINEQYF.

A few counts support this clonotype. V usage is TRBV11-1 and J usage is TRBJ2-7; TRBD2 is a possible D gene (5 bases). Germline V gene lookup returns CDR1 SGHAT and CDR2 FQDESV (reference sequence). This CDR3 region has 12 residues. Trimming left V 5 bases short and J 4 bases short, with 9 bases between. As DNA, the CDR3 is TGTGCCAGCAGCCCCTCGGGGTACGAGCAGTACGTC. Translation: CASSPSGYEQYV.

The chain is built from TRBV19 and TRBJ2-3; 7 bases agree with TRBD2. From germline, CDR1 is LNHDA and CDR2 SQIVND (reference sequence). The V and J ends lost 10 bases and 0 bases, in that order; junction bases with no gene match: 10. The CDR3 covers 15 residues. CDR3 amino acids: CATRGTGGSTDTQYF. CDR3 in DNA: TGTGCCACTCGGGGGACGGGGGGAAGCACAGATACGCAGTATTTT.

The CDR3 coding sequence is TGTGCCAGCAGCCCCTTACTAGCGGGAGTAAAAGATACGCAGTATTTT. Its protein product is CASSPLLAGVKDTQYF. The genes are TRBV14 and TRBJ2-3, with 11 nucleotides matching TRBD2. The CDR3 runs 16 residues. After removal of 4 bases from V and 5 bases from J, the junction contained 8 bases not matched to a gene. CDR1 and CDR2 from the germline V gene are SGHDN and FVKESK. The full variable domain, with the rest looked up from reference TRBV14 and TRBJ2-3, is EAGVTQFPSHSVIEKGQTVTLRCDPISGHDNLYWYRRVMGKEIKFLLHFVKESKQDESGMPNNRFLAERTGGTYSTLKVQPAELEDSGVYFCASSPLLAGVKDTQYFGPGTRLTVL.

This clonotype was seen a handful of times. The V call is TRBV28, the J call TRBJ2-5; D perhaps matches TRBD1 (6 bases). Germline-derived CDR1 and CDR2 are MDHEN and SYDVKM. V was clipped by 7 bases and J by 2 bases, with 20 bases between them. The CDR3 covers 16 residues. The DNA of the CDR3 is TGTGCCAGCACCGTAGGGGGTCTAGACTGGCAAGAGACCCAGTACTTC. Its protein is CASTVGGLDWQETQYF.

Ten or more counts support this clonotype. This sequence joins TRBV7-2 and TRBJ2-7, with D unclear. Trimming removed 2 bases from V and 2 bases from J, with 10 bases in between. Germline V CDR1 and CDR2: SGHTA, FQGNSA. The CDR3 runs to 14 residues. DNA of the CDR3: TGTGCCAGCAGCTTAAGAAGAACTGCCTACGAGCAGTACTTC. It specifies CASSLRRTAYEQYF.

This clonotype occurred many times. The CDR3 sequence: CASSLGTTRPNQPQHF. In nucleotides, the CDR3 is TGTGCCAGCAGTTTAGGGACCACAAGACCAAATCAGCCCCAGCATTTT. The V gene is TRBV12-3 or TRBV12-4, the J gene TRBJ1-5; no firm D call. The V end lost 1 base, the J end lost 4 bases, and 14 bases lay between the germline ends. The CDR3 contains 16 residues.

This clonotype was detected only once. The CDR3 DNA is TGTGCCAGCAGCTTATCTATGGTAGAGACCCAGTACTTC. Protein sequence: CASSLSMVETQYF. This sequence joins TRBV7-9 and TRBJ2-5; unclear D gene. Trimming shortened V by 2 bases and J by 4 bases, and 8 bases separated the two germline ends. Germline CDR1 is SEHNR and CDR2 is FQNEAQ (reference sequence). This CDR3 has 13 amino acids.

The chain carries TRBV5-4 and TRBJ1-3; D gene ambiguous. The CDR3 has 14 amino acids. V shed 0 bases and J shed 0 bases, with 4 bases lying between them. Germline CDR1 is SGHNT and CDR2 is YYREEE (reference sequence). CDR3 region: CASSLVLSGNTIYF. The CDR3 DNA reads as TGTGCCAGCAGCTTGGTCCTCTCTGGAAACACCATATATTTT.

This clonotype was detected a few times. The chain carries TRBV6-6 and TRBJ1-6, with D unclear. There are 14 residues in the CDR3. Trimming stripped 7 bases from V and 0 bases from J, with 7 bases between. The V gene's germline CDR1 is MNHNY and CDR2 SVGAGI (reference sequence). The CDR3 DNA reads as TGTGCCAGCACTTTCGGCTCCTATAATTCACCCCTCCACTTT. Amino acid sequence: CASTFGSYNSPLHF.

This clonotype showed up just a few times. This chain joins TRBV27 and TRBJ1-1, with no clear D. CDR3 length equals 17 residues. Germline V lookup: CDR1 MNHEY, CDR2 SMNVEV (reference sequence). V gave up 2 bases and J gave up 0 bases, with 16 bases separating them. The CDR3 coding sequence is TGTGCCAGCAGTTTACAAGCCCCGTGGGCGATGAACACTGAAGCTTTCTTT. Amino acid sequence: CASSLQAPWAMNTEAFF.

Ten or more counts support this clonotype. The chain has TRBV5-6 and TRBJ1-2; TRBD1 agrees at 9 bases. The V gene's germline CDR1 is SGHDT and CDR2 YYEEEE. The CDR3 is made up of 14 amino acids. V dropped 6 bases and J dropped 7; count of bases not matched to a gene: 10. CDR3 loop: CASTGQGTKGGYTF. CDR3 coding DNA: TGTGCCAGCACCGGACAGGGGACGAAAGGTGGCTACACCTTC.

This clonotype has just a few counts. This chain uses TRBV3-1 with TRBJ2-7; TRBD1 matches 7 bases. This CDR3 spans 17 amino acids. Germline V lookup: CDR1 LGHDT, CDR2 YNNKEL (reference sequence). Trimming at V came to 1 base and at J to 1 base, leaving 10 bases not matched to a gene. CDR3 DNA: TGTGCCAGCAGCCAAGGGGCGTGGGGACAGAAATCCTACGAGCAGTACTTC. This translates into CASSQGAWGQKSYEQYF.

In regard to this clonotype: A read error may produce the germline difference seen at one junction end. The V and J genes are TRBV7-7 and TRBJ2-3; D possibly corresponds to TRBD2 (6 bases). The CDR3 covers 15 residues. The germline CDR1 and CDR2 sequences are SSHAT and FNYEAQ (reference sequence). This CDR3 is CASSLGGTHTDTQYF. CDR3 nucleotide sequence: TGTGCTAGCAGCTTAGGCGGGACCCACACAGATACGCAGTATTTT.

At least ten counts were recorded for this clonotype. CDR3 residues: CSARDLNTGELFF. CDR3 nucleotide sequence: TGCAGTGCCAGGGACTTGAACACCGGGGAGCTGTTTTTT. V usage is TRBV20-1 and J usage is TRBJ2-2; tentative D call: TRBD2 (6 bases). Germline V gene lookup returns CDR1 DFQATT and CDR2 SNEGSKA (reference sequence). The CDR3 covers 13 residues. Trimming took 6 bases from V and 1 from J, leaving 9 bases between them.

There are many counts of this clonotype. The chain combines TRBV20-1 with TRBJ1-2; TRBD1 matches 8 bases. Germline CDR1 reads DFQATT; CDR2 reads SNEGSKA (reference sequence). This CDR3 has 16 amino acids. V shed 0 bases and J 2 bases; nucleotides not matched to a gene: 8. CDR3 protein: CSARDAGGSYNYGYTF. The CDR3 region has the DNA TGCAGTGCTAGAGACGCAGGGGGCTCATACAACTATGGCTACACCTTC.

This clonotype has only a few counts. The chain joins TRBV4-1 to TRBJ2-1; either TRBD1 or TRBD2 may fit D (6 bases each). The CDR3 sequence is 17 residues long. Trimming removed 0 bases from V and 2 bases from J, with 14 bases in between. Looked up from germline, CDR1 is MGHRA and CDR2 is YSYEKL. Here the CDR3 DNA reads TGCGCCAGCAGCCAAGAAGGGGGGACTTCGACCTACAATGAGCAGTTCTTC. Protein product: CASSQEGGTSTYNEQFF.

The rearrangement links TRBV3-1 to TRBJ2-7; TRBD2 matches 7 bases. The V gene end was trimmed by 4 bases and the J gene end by 4 bases; junction bases not matched to a gene: 10. CDR1 is LGHDT, CDR2 YNNKEL, per germline (reference sequence). The CDR3 sequence is 15 residues long. CDR3 coding DNA: TGTGCCAGCAGCCGAGATGGGCTAGCGGTTTACGAGCAGTACTTC. This sequence encodes CASSRDGLAVYEQYF.

This clonotype appeared a few times. The chain uses TRBV5-1 and TRBJ2-1; 11 positions agree with TRBD2. The ends lost 4 bases at V and 6 bases at J; junction bases unmatched: 9. The germline CDR1 and CDR2 sequences are SGHRS and YFSETQ. The CDR3 has 16 residues. The CDR3 DNA reads as TGCGCCAGCAGCACCTCCGGGACTAGCGGACTCAATGAGCAGTTCTTC. Its protein product is CASSTSGTSGLNEQFF.

The chain links TRBV13 to TRBJ2-7; 11 nucleotides line up with TRBD1. V was clipped by 6 bases and J by 4 bases; unmatched bases: 2. This CDR3 contains 13 residues. Per germline, CDR1 PRHDT and CDR2 FYEKMQ (reference sequence). This CDR3 reads CASSWDRGYEQYF. The CDR3 DNA sequence: TGTGCCAGCAGTTGGGACAGGGGGTACGAGCAGTACTTC.